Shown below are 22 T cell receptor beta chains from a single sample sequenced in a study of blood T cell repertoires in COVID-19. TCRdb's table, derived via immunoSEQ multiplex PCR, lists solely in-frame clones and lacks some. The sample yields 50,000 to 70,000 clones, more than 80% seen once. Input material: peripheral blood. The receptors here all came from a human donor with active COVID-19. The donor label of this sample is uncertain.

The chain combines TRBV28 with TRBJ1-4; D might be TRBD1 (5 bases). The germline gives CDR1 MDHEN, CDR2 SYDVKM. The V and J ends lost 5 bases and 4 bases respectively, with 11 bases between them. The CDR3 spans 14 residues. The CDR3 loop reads CASSQTAYNEKLFF. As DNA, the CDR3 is TGTGCCAGCAGTCAGACAGCTTATAATGAAAAACTGTTTTTT. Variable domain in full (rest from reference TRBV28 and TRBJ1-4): DVKVTQSSRYLVKRTGEKVFLECVQDMDHENMFWYRQDPGLGLRLIYFSYDVKMKEKGDIPEGYSVSREKKERFSLILESASTNQTSMYLCASSQTAYNEKLFFGSGTQLSVL.

The CDR3 sequence is CASSRSGIRSYNEQFF. The CDR3 DNA reads TGTGCCAGTAGTCGTAGCGGGATCCGCTCCTACAATGAGCAGTTCTTC. This chain links TRBV19 with TRBJ2-1; 8 nucleotides agree with TRBD2. V was pared by 5 bases and J by 0 bases, with 6 bases of the junction left unmatched. The CDR3 contains 16 residues. Germline CDR1 reads LNHDA; CDR2 reads SQIVND (reference sequence).

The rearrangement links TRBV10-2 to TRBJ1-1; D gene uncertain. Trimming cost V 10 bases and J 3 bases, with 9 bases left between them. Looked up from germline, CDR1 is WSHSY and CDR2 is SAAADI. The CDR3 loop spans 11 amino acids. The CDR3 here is CAIARDTEAFF. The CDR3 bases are TGCGCCATCGCGAGGGACACTGAAGCTTTCTTT.

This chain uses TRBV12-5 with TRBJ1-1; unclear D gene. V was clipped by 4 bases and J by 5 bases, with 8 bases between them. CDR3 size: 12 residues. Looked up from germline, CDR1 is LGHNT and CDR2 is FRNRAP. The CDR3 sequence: CASGSTTTEAFF. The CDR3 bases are TGTGCTAGTGGTTCAACGACAACTGAAGCTTTCTTT.

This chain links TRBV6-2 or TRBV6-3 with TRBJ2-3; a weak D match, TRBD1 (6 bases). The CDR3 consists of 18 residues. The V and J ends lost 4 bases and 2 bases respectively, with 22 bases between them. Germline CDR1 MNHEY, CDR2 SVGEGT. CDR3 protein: CASSFPPWTASYTDTQYF. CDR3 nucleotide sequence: TGTGCCAGCAGTTTCCCCCCCTGGACAGCTTCTTACACAGATACGCAGTATTTT.

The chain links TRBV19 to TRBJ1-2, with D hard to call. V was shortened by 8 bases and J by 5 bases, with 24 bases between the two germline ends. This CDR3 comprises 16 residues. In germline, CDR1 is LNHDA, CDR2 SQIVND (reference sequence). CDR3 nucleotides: TGTGCCAGTGCGTCCGGCCACCGGGGAGGGAATTATGGCTACACCTTC. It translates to CASASGHRGGNYGYTF.

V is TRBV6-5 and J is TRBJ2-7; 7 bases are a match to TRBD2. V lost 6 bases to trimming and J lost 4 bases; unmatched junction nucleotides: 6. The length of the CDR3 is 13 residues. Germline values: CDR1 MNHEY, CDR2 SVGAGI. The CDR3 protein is CASSPPGGYEQYF. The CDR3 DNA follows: TGTGCCAGCAGCCCCCCGGGGGGATACGAGCAGTACTTC.

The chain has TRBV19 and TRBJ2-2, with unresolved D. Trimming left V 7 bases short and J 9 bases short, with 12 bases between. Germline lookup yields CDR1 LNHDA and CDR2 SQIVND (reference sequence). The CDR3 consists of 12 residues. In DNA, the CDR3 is TGTGCCAGTACCACATTAAGTAGGGAGCTGTTTTTT. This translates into CASTTLSRELFF.

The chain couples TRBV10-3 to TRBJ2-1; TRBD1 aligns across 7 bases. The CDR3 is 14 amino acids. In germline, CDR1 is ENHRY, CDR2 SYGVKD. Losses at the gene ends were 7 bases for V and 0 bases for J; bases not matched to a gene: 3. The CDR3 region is CAITRTGSYNEQFF. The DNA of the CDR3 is TGTGCCATCACCAGGACAGGCTCCTACAATGAGCAGTTCTTC.

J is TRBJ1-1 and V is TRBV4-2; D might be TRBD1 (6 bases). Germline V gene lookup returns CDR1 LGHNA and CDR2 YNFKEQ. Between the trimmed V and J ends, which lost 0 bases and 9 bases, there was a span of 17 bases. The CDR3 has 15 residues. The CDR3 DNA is TGTGCCAGCAGCCAAGATCTACAGGGTCTCGGAAAAGCTTTCTTT. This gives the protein CASSQDLQGLGKAFF.

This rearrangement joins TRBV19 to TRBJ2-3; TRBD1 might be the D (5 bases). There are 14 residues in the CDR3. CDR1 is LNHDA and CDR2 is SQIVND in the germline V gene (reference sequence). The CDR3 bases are TGTGGCACGGCGGCAGGGCCCCACACAGATACGCAGTATTTT. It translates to CGTAAGPHTDTQYF.

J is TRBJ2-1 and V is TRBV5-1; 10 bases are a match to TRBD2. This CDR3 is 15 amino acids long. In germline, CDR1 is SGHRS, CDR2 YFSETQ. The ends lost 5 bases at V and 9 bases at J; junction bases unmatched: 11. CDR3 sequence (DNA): TGCGCCAGCAGTTCTTACCAGCGGGGGGGCCCTGAGCAGTTCTTC. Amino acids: CASSSYQRGGPEQFF.

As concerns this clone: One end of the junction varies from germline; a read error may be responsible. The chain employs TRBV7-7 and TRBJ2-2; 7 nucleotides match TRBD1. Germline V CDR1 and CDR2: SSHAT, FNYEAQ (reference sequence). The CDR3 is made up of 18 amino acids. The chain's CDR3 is CASSLLPTPGQNSMVLFF. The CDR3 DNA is TGTGCTAGCAGCTTACTACCTACTCCGGGACAGAATTCCATGGTACTGTTTTTT.

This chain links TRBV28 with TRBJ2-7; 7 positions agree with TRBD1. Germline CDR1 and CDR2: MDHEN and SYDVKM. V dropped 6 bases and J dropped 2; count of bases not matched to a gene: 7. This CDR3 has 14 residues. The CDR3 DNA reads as TGTGCCAGCAGATGGACAGGTCTCACCTACGAGCAGTACTTC. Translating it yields CASRWTGLTYEQYF.

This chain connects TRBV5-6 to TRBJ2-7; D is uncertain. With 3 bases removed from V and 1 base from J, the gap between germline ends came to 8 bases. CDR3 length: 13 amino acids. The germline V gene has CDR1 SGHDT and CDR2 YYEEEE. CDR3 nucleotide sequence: TGTGCCAGCAGCTCCGGTTCGTCCTACGAGCAGTACTTC. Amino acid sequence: CASSSGSSYEQYF.

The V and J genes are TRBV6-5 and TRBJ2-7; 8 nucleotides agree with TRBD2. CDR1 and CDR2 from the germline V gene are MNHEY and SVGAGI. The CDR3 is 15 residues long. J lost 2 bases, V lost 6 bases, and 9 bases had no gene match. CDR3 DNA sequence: TGTGCCAGCAGGCCCCCGGGAGGGAAAACCTACGAGCAGTACTTC. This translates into CASRPPGGKTYEQYF.

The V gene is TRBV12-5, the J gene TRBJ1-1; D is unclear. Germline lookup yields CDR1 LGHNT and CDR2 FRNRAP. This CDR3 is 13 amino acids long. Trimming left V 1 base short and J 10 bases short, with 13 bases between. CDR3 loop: CASGLGVQVGAFF. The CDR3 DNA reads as TGTGCTAGTGGTTTGGGGGTCCAGGTAGGAGCTTTCTTT.

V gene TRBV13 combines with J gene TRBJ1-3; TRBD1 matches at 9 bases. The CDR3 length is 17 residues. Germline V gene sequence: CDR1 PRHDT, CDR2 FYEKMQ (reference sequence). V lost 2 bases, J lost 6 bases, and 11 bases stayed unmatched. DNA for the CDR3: TGTGCCAGCAGCTTATTCTACCGGGACAGGGAGACAAACACCATATATTTT. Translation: CASSLFYRDRETNTIYF.

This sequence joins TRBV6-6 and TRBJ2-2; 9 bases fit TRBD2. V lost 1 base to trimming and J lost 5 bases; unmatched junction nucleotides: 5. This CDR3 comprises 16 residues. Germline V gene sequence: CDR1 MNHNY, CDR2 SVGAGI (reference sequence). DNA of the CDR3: TGTGCCAGCAGTTACTACGCGGGGGGGGCTACCGGGGAGCTGTTTTTT. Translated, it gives CASSYYAGGATGELFF.

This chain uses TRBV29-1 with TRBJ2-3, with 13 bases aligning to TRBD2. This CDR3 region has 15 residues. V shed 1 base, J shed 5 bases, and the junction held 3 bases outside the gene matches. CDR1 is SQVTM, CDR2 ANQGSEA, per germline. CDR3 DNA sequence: TGCAGCGTTGAAGGACTAGCGGGGGGTCGAGATACGCAGTATTTT. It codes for CSVEGLAGGRDTQYF.

The CDR3, as DNA: TGTGCCAGCAGTTTAGGCAGGCCAACCTACGAGCAGTACTTC. Its protein product is CASSLGRPTYEQYF. The chain is built from TRBV27 and TRBJ2-7; unclear D gene. This CDR3 spans 14 amino acids. The V end was cut by 2 bases, the J end by 2 bases, with 10 bases between. In germline, CDR1 is MNHEY, CDR2 SMNVEV (reference sequence).

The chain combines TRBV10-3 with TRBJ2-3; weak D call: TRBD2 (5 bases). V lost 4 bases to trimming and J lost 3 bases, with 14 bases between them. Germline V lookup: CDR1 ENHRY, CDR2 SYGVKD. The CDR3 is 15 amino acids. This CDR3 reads CAISGPGSGTDTQYF. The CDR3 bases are TGTGCCATCAGTGGCCCCGGCTCGGGGACAGATACGCAGTATTTT.